The 14 T cell receptor beta chains reported below all come from one sample, sequenced in a study of blood T cell repertoires in COVID-19. Assay: immunoSEQ multiplex PCR; the TCRdb copy retains only in-frame clones and omits some. The data show about 120,000 clones, approximately 80% seen once. Sequencing used peripheral blood. The receptors were gathered from a woman in her 70s with acute or convalescent COVID-19.

The genes are TRBV10-3 and TRBJ2-5; TRBD2 matches at 11 bases. Trimming cost V 5 bases and J 1 base; bases outside gene matches: 0. Germline V gene lookup returns CDR1 ENHRY and CDR2 SYGVKD. CDR3 length: 14 residues. CDR3 residues: CAISLAGGQETQYF. CDR3 sequence (DNA): TGTGCCATCAGTCTAGCGGGGGGCCAAGAGACCCAGTACTTC.

This chain joins TRBV14 and TRBJ2-3, with 10 positions matching TRBD2. V lost 4 bases to trimming and J lost 5 bases; unmatched junction nucleotides: 3. The germline V gene has CDR1 SGHDN and CDR2 FVKESK. There are 14 residues in the CDR3. The CDR3 sequence: CASSLAGGRDTQYF. The DNA for the CDR3 is TGTGCCAGCAGCCTAGCGGGGGGAAGAGATACGCAGTATTTT. The full variable domain, completed using reference TRBV14 and TRBJ2-3, is EAGVTQFPSHSVIEKGQTVTLRCDPISGHDNLYWYRRVMGKEIKFLLHFVKESKQDESGMPNNRFLAERTGGTYSTLKVQPAELEDSGVYFCASSLAGGRDTQYFGPGTRLTVL.

CDR3 in amino acids: CASSPGTGGRNQPQHF. CDR3 nucleotide sequence: TGTGCCAGCAGCCCCGGGACAGGGGGTCGTAATCAGCCCCAGCATTTT. V is TRBV14 and J is TRBJ1-5, with 11 bases matching TRBD1. The V and J ends lost 4 bases and 4 bases, in that order; junction bases with no gene match: 6. Looked up from germline, CDR1 is SGHDN and CDR2 is FVKESK. The CDR3 extends over 16 amino acids. Variable domain in full (rest from reference TRBV14 and TRBJ1-5): EAGVTQFPSHSVIEKGQTVTLRCDPISGHDNLYWYRRVMGKEIKFLLHFVKESKQDESGMPNNRFLAERTGGTYSTLKVQPAELEDSGVYFCASSPGTGGRNQPQHFGDGTRLSIL.

V usage is TRBV30 and J usage is TRBJ1-4, with TRBD1 matching over 7 bases. The CDR3 runs 13 residues. V trimming: 7 bases; J trimming: 8 bases; junction bases outside the gene matches: 10. Germline CDR1 is GTSNPN and CDR2 is SVGIG (reference sequence). The CDR3 DNA sequence: TGTGCCTTCCTGGACAGGAAGACGGAAAAACTGTTTTTT. This codes for CAFLDRKTEKLFF.

A single count supports this clone. The chain links TRBV20-1 to TRBJ1-3, with D possibly TRBD1 on 6 matching bases. The CDR3 contains 14 residues. Germline CDR1 DFQATT, CDR2 SNEGSKA (reference sequence). Trimming removed 4 bases from V and 4 bases from J, with 14 bases in between. The CDR3: CSAIEGGVGNTIYF. CDR3 DNA: TGCAGTGCTATTGAAGGGGGGGTCGGAAACACCATATATTTT.

The chain employs TRBV5-4 and TRBJ2-7; D may be TRBD1 (5 bases). The ends were cut back, 0 bases at V and 6 bases at J, with 16 bases in the middle. Per the germline V gene, CDR1 is SGHNT and CDR2 is YYREEE (reference sequence). The CDR3 runs to 15 residues. The CDR3 protein is CASSLAGQAGSEQYF. In DNA, the CDR3 is TGTGCCAGCAGCTTGGCCGGGCAAGCAGGGTCCGAGCAGTACTTC.

The chain combines TRBV18 with TRBJ1-6; no reliable D call. Germline values: CDR1 KGHSH, CDR2 LQKENI. This CDR3 contains 13 residues. The V end lost 3 bases, the J end lost 13 bases, and 13 bases lay between the germline ends. The CDR3 DNA reads TGTGCCAGCTCACCTAAGGTGACTCTTCCCCTCCACTTT. It encodes CASSPKVTLPLHF.

This clone was seen only a few times. CDR3 sequence reads: CASSPGLSNYGYTF. DNA of the CDR3: TGTGCCAGCAGCCCAGGGTTATCTAACTATGGCTACACCTTC. The chain employs TRBV11-1 and TRBJ1-2, with D possibly matching TRBD1 (5 bases). V was pared by 5 bases and J by 0 bases, with 10 bases between. This CDR3 contains 14 residues. CDR1 is SGHAT, CDR2 FQDESV, per germline (reference sequence).

The chain couples TRBV5-6 to TRBJ2-7; 13 bases line up with TRBD2. The CDR3 length is 14 residues. The germline V gene encodes CDR1 SGHDT and CDR2 YYEEEE. V lost 3 bases and J lost 13; bases outside the gene matches: 10. DNA for the CDR3: TGTGCCAGCAGCTCGCATGGGACTAGCGGGGTGGGTTACGTC. Translation: CASSSHGTSGVGYV.

The chain couples TRBV5-5 to TRBJ2-5; 8 nucleotides line up with TRBD1. Per germline, CDR1 SGHKS and CDR2 YYEKEE (reference sequence). The CDR3 is 14 residues long. V gave up 4 bases and J gave up 3 bases; unmatched junction bases: 5. The CDR3 here is CASSKPGQEETQYF. The CDR3 DNA sequence: TGTGCCAGCAGCAAACCGGGACAGGAAGAGACCCAGTACTTC.

V is TRBV5-4 and J is TRBJ2-2; 8 bases agree with TRBD2. V shed 2 bases and J 3 bases; nucleotides not matched to a gene: 3. The germline CDR1 and CDR2 sequences are SGHNT and YYREEE (reference sequence). CDR3 length equals 15 residues. This CDR3 is CASSFGGAYTGELFF. CDR3 nucleotide sequence: TGTGCCAGCAGCTTCGGGGGGGCATACACCGGGGAGCTGTTTTTT.

This rearrangement joins TRBV6-5 to TRBJ2-7; 8 nucleotides match TRBD1. This CDR3 contains 15 residues. J lost 7 bases, V lost 0 bases, and 8 bases had no gene match. Germline-derived CDR1 and CDR2 are MNHEY and SVGAGI. CDR3 nucleotides: TGTGCCAGCAGTTACTCGAGGACAGGGAATTATGAGCAGTACTTC. It translates to CASSYSRTGNYEQYF.

J is TRBJ1-2 and V is TRBV6-1; TRBD1 matches at 10 bases. The V gene's germline CDR1 is MNHNS and CDR2 SASEGT. CDR3 length equals 16 residues. V shed 4 bases, J shed 1 base, and the junction held 6 bases outside the gene matches. The CDR3 nucleotides read TGTGCCAGCAGTGCTGACAGGGGGCGCGGTAACTATGGCTACACCTTC. This gives the protein CASSADRGRGNYGYTF.

The J gene is TRBJ1-2, the V gene TRBV12-3 or TRBV12-4; no reliable D call. This CDR3 is 13 amino acids long. Trimming left V 3 bases short and J 4 bases short, with 9 bases between. CDR3 sequence reads: CASSFSGSYGYTF. CDR3 bases: TGTGCCAGCAGTTTTTCCGGGAGCTATGGCTACACCTTC.